The 28 T cell receptor beta chains presented below share a single source sample, sequenced in a study of beta chain features in type 1 diabetes. Study results and limitations: In all four CD4+ subsets, TCRB CDR3 length was significantly, moderately reduced in type 1 diabetes.

Reverse transcribing all isolated RNA meant expressed TCRB transcripts were sequenced. TCRdb's table, derived via immunoSEQ multiplex PCR, lists solely in-frame clones and lacks some. The sample carries roughly 700,000 clones, roughly 13% recorded once. These receptors' antigens are unknown. Sequencing used naive CD4+ T cells from blood. The receptors derive from a man between 18 and 35 years old with type 1 diabetes.

The V call is TRBV11-3, the J call TRBJ1-3; possibly TRBD1 for D (5 bases). CDR1 SGHNT and CDR2 YENEEA come from the germline V gene. The ends were cut back, 7 bases at V and 0 bases at J, with 10 bases in the middle. The CDR3 sequence is 14 residues long. The DNA for the CDR3 is TGTGCCAGCACGCGGGACTTCTCTGGAAACACCATATATTTT. Translated: CASTRDFSGNTIYF.

The chain is built from TRBV7-9 and TRBJ1-3, with TRBD1 matching over 8 bases. The V gene end was trimmed by 0 bases and the J gene end by 3 bases; junction bases not matched to a gene: 13. The CDR3 is 19 residues long. Germline V lookup: CDR1 SEHNR, CDR2 FQNEAQ (reference sequence). In DNA form, the CDR3 reads TGTGCCAGCAGCTTAGCGGATTCGCAGGGGGCTTTGTTTGGAAACACCATATATTTT. This gives the protein CASSLADSQGALFGNTIYF.

The J gene is TRBJ2-2, the V gene TRBV2; 11 bases align to TRBD2. Germline loops: CDR1 SNHLY, CDR2 FYNNEI. The V and J ends lost 4 bases and 4 bases, in that order; junction bases with no gene match: 2. This CDR3 comprises 15 residues. In DNA form, the CDR3 reads TGTGCCAGCAGTGTAGGACTAGCGGGCACCGGGGAGCTGTTTTTT. Translation: CASSVGLAGTGELFF.

J is TRBJ2-1 and V is TRBV19; tentatively, D is TRBD1 (6 bases). V shed 7 bases and J shed 4 bases, with 20 bases lying between them. Germline-derived CDR1 and CDR2 are LNHDA and SQIVND (reference sequence). The CDR3 contains 16 residues. The CDR3 coding sequence is TGTGCCAGTACCCCAGGGGATGGCGGCCTTTACAATGAGCAGTTCTTC. Residues: CASTPGDGGLYNEQFF.

This clone was seen a handful of times. The chain carries TRBV28 and TRBJ2-1, with TRBD2 matching over 10 bases. J gave up 5 bases and V 7 bases, and 17 bases lay outside the gene matches. Germline loops: CDR1 MDHEN, CDR2 SYDVKM. The CDR3 consists of 18 residues. CDR3 residues: CASIDGTSDYGGHNEQFF. CDR3 bases: TGTGCCAGCATTGACGGGACTAGCGACTACGGGGGACACAATGAGCAGTTCTTC.

In its sample, this clone was seen a few times. The rearrangement joins TRBV29-1 to TRBJ2-7, with 10 nucleotides matching TRBD2. The CDR3 runs to 12 residues. The V and J ends lost 7 bases and 7 bases, in that order; junction bases with no gene match: 7. CDR1 is SQVTM, CDR2 ANQGSEA, per germline. CDR3 sequence reads: CSASLAGWEQYF. The CDR3 nucleotides read TGCAGCGCCTCACTAGCGGGATGGGAGCAGTACTTC.

This clone came up a few times. The chain joins TRBV9 to TRBJ1-2; D may be TRBD1 (5 bases). Per germline, CDR1 SGDLS and CDR2 YYNGEE. V lost 9 bases, J lost 3 bases, and 9 bases lay in between. This CDR3 comprises 11 residues. The CDR3 protein is CANRGDYGYTF. DNA for the CDR3: TGTGCCAACCGGGGGGACTATGGCTACACCTTC.

This chain uses TRBV5-1 with TRBJ2-1, with D hard to call. The CDR3 length is 15 residues. The germline V and J ends were trimmed by 0 bases and 0 bases, with 7 bases remaining between them. Germline V CDR1 and CDR2: SGHRS, YFSETQ. The CDR3 sequence is CASSLVVFSYNEQFF. For the CDR3, the DNA is TGCGCCAGCAGCTTGGTGGTTTTCTCCTACAATGAGCAGTTCTTC.

This clone has more than one count but fewer than ten. The rearrangement links TRBV30 to TRBJ2-2; D is possibly TRBD2 (5 bases). This CDR3 is built from 12 residues. Trimming pared 3 bases from V and 6 bases from J, leaving 8 bases between. Per the germline V gene, CDR1 is GTSNPN and CDR2 is SVGIG (reference sequence). The CDR3 reads CAWSLGAGELFF. The CDR3 bases are TGTGCCTGGAGCCTCGGGGCCGGGGAGCTGTTTTTT.

The V and J genes are TRBV30 and TRBJ2-5; tentative D call: TRBD1 (5 bases). The CDR3 length is 15 residues. Germline V CDR1 and CDR2: GTSNPN, SVGIG (reference sequence). V shed 3 bases and J shed 4 bases, with 18 bases lying between them. In DNA, the CDR3 is TGTGCCTGGAGGCCCCAGGGTCGTCCTAGAGAGACCCAGTACTTC. Encoded protein: CAWRPQGRPRETQYF.

A few counts support this clone. V usage is TRBV5-5 and J usage is TRBJ1-1; the D is unclear. The V end lost 1 base, the J end lost 1 base, and 11 bases lay between the germline ends. There are 15 residues in the CDR3. Per the germline V gene, CDR1 is SGHKS and CDR2 is YYEKEE (reference sequence). The DNA of the CDR3 is TGTGCCAGCAGCTTGTCCAGCCCCTCGAACACTGAAGCTTTCTTT. This translates into CASSLSSPSNTEAFF.

This clone was picked up a small number of times. This chain links TRBV19 with TRBJ1-1, with 7 bases identical to TRBD1. The CDR3 runs to 13 residues. Germline CDR1 reads LNHDA; CDR2 reads SQIVND (reference sequence). V lost 6 bases, J lost 3 bases, and 4 bases stayed unmatched. Here the CDR3 reads CASSLTGDTEAFF. The CDR3 DNA reads as TGTGCCAGTAGCCTTACAGGGGACACTGAAGCTTTCTTT.

This rearrangement joins TRBV14 to TRBJ1-6; D ambiguous. CDR3 size: 14 residues. The germline V gene encodes CDR1 SGHDN and CDR2 FVKESK. V dropped 1 base and J dropped 6 bases, with 7 bases sitting between them. The CDR3, as DNA: TGTGCCAGCAGCCAAGGACTCTCTAATTCACCCCTCCACTTT. Its translation is CASSQGLSNSPLHF.

This chain links TRBV7-4 with TRBJ2-1; TRBD2 matches at 15 bases. The CDR3 has 19 residues. V was pared by 0 bases and J by 4 bases, with 7 bases of the junction left unmatched. Germline-derived CDR1 and CDR2 are SGHVT and SQSDAQ. Written as DNA, the CDR3 is TGTGCCAGCAGCTTAGCCACCGGGACTAGCGGGGGGCCTTACAATGAGCAGTTCTTC. It translates to CASSLATGTSGGPYNEQFF.

In its sample, this clone was seen a few times. CDR3 nucleotides: TGTGCCAGCAGCTTCCGCTCCTCGGACTATGGCTACACCTTC. It translates to CASSFRSSDYGYTF. V and J are TRBV7-2 and TRBJ1-2; D gene uncertain. CDR1 and CDR2 (germline): SGHTA, FQGNSA. CDR3 length: 14 residues. The germline V and J ends were trimmed by 3 bases and 3 bases, with 11 bases remaining between them. The full variable domain, with the rest looked up from reference TRBV7-2 and TRBJ1-2, is GAGVSQSPSNKVTEKGKDVELRCDPISGHTALYWYRQSLGQGLEFLIYFQGNSAPDKSGLPSDRFSAERTGGSVSTLTIQRTQQEDSAVYLCASSFRSSDYGYTFGSGTRLTVV.

The DNA for the CDR3 is TGTGCCAGCAGCTTGGCTCAGGGGATAGCGTCACCCCTCCACTTT. This codes for CASSLAQGIASPLHF. The chain combines TRBV5-6 with TRBJ1-6; a possible D gene is TRBD1 (6 bases). The V end was cut by 0 bases, the J end by 10 bases, with 14 bases between. Per germline, CDR1 SGHDT and CDR2 YYEEEE. The CDR3 is 15 amino acids.

This clone was observed a handful of times. The CDR3 nucleotides are TGCAGCGTTGAAGATCCTGGACCCGCAACTAATGAAAAACTGTTTTTT. Its protein product is CSVEDPGPATNEKLFF. This chain connects TRBV29-1 to TRBJ1-4; D gene ambiguous. Germline V gives CDR1 SQVTM, CDR2 ANQGSEA. CDR3 length: 16 amino acids. Trimming shortened V by 0 bases and J by 0 bases, and 11 bases separated the two germline ends.

As to this clone: Other DNA sequences in the same sample also yield this CDR3. The chain is built from TRBV6-6 and TRBJ1-5; the D is unclear. V dropped 2 bases and J dropped 3 bases, with 8 bases sitting between them. From germline, CDR1 is MNHNY and CDR2 SVGAGI (reference sequence). This CDR3 contains 14 residues. CDR3 region: CASSYGQDNQPQHF. The CDR3 DNA sequence: TGTGCCAGCAGTTACGGCCAGGACAATCAGCCCCAGCATTTT.

The chain links TRBV30 to TRBJ2-7; D is tentatively TRBD1 or TRBD2 (5 bases each). The CDR3 is made up of 11 amino acids. Germline CDR1 is GTSNPN and CDR2 is SVGIG (reference sequence). The CDR3 loop reads CAQGGFYEQYF. The CDR3 DNA follows: TGTGCTCAGGGCGGGTTCTACGAGCAGTACTTC.

The chain recombines TRBV9 with TRBJ2-7, with TRBD1 identical over 10 bases. Looked up from germline, CDR1 is SGDLS and CDR2 is YYNGEE. Unmatched junction bases numbered 7, after V lost 4 bases and J lost 6 bases. The CDR3 totals 14 residues. CDR3 sequence reads: CASSPGTGVGEQYF. The CDR3, as DNA: TGTGCCAGCAGCCCCGGGACAGGGGTCGGCGAGCAGTACTTC.

J is TRBJ2-5 and V is TRBV7-9, with 15 bases aligning to TRBD2. Per the germline V gene, CDR1 is SEHNR and CDR2 is FQNEAQ (reference sequence). V gave up 1 base and J gave up 6 bases; unmatched junction bases: 6. This CDR3 spans 17 amino acids. CDR3 sequence: CASSLGGLAGGRQTQYF. The CDR3 region has the DNA TGTGCCAGCAGCTTAGGCGGACTAGCGGGGGGGCGACAGACCCAGTACTTC.

Comments on this clone: At the DNA level, this CDR3 is encoded by other sequences in the same sample as well. The chain is built from TRBV9 and TRBJ2-3, with unresolved D. The CDR3 has 12 residues. Per the germline V gene, CDR1 is SGDLS and CDR2 is YYNGEE. The V and J ends lost 2 bases and 5 bases respectively, with 6 bases between them. The CDR3 region has the DNA TGTGCCAGCAGCGTGAAAGGAGATACGCAGTATTTT. Amino acids: CASSVKGDTQYF.

This clone was observed a handful of times. The chain recombines TRBV9 with TRBJ2-3; D might be TRBD1 (6 bases). Germline V CDR1 and CDR2: SGDLS, YYNGEE. Trimming shortened V by 0 bases and J by 2 bases, and 13 bases separated the two germline ends. This CDR3 is 16 amino acids long. Here the CDR3 reads CASSVEGDRATDTQYF. CDR3 in DNA: TGTGCCAGCAGCGTAGAGGGGGATAGGGCCACAGATACGCAGTATTTT.

In its sample, this clone was seen a few times. The rearrangement joins TRBV28 to TRBJ2-1, with D possibly being TRBD1 (7 bases). This CDR3 has 14 amino acids. Trimming left V 6 bases short and J 5 bases short, with 14 bases between. The germline V gene encodes CDR1 MDHEN and CDR2 SYDVKM. DNA of the CDR3: TGTGCCAGCAGGCAGGGGGGACGGGACAATGAGCAGTTCTTC. This encodes CASRQGGRDNEQFF.

This clone appeared a few times. The V and J genes are TRBV6-5 and TRBJ2-7; possibly TRBD1 or TRBD2 for D (5 bases each). CDR1 and CDR2 (germline): MNHEY, SVGAGI. Trimming pared 8 bases from V and 2 bases from J, leaving 13 bases between. The CDR3 spans 13 residues. The CDR3 loop reads CASGGGWPYEQYF. The CDR3 region has the DNA TGTGCCAGCGGTGGGGGATGGCCCTACGAGCAGTACTTC.

V and J are TRBV19 and TRBJ2-1, with 9 bases lining up with TRBD1. Per germline, CDR1 LNHDA and CDR2 SQIVND (reference sequence). The CDR3 has 16 residues. Germline trimming cut 6 bases from V and 2 bases from J; bases unmatched to any gene: 8. The CDR3 coding sequence is TGTGCCAGTAGCCTATACGGGACAGGGCCCTACAATGAGCAGTTCTTC. Encoded protein: CASSLYGTGPYNEQFF.

The chain employs TRBV10-3 and TRBJ2-3; 9 nucleotides align to TRBD2. Looked up from germline, CDR1 is ENHRY and CDR2 is SYGVKD. The trim removed 6 bases at V and 5 bases at J, leaving 6 bases unmatched. The CDR3 is 14 amino acids. The CDR3 DNA reads as TGTGCCATCAGATTAGCGGGGGACGGAGATACGCAGTATTTT. Its translation is CAIRLAGDGDTQYF.

The rearrangement joins TRBV30 to TRBJ1-1, with unresolved D. The V gene's germline CDR1 is GTSNPN and CDR2 SVGIG (reference sequence). V was trimmed by 2 bases and J by 2 bases, leaving 12 bases between them. This CDR3 has 14 amino acids. The CDR3: CAWSPTGLNTEAFF. Written as DNA, the CDR3 is TGTGCCTGGAGTCCTACCGGGCTCAACACTGAAGCTTTCTTT.